The clone carrying this T cell receptor (beta chain) showed up many times. Amplified regions were TCR beta CDR3 sequences from RNA transcripts. HTBI primers were used for first-round RT-PCR of the TCR CDR3. TCRdb reprocessed the multiplex PCR reads with MiXCR, giving one entry per CDR3 protein. This repertoire shows hundreds of thousands of distinct CDR3 sequences, approximately 15% found once; its top ten account for over 10%. This sample is drawn from a study of T cells in Graves' hyperthyroidism and ophthalmopathy. Uncontrolled infection, other autoimmune disease, pregnancy and lactation each barred patients from inclusion. Deletions cut 6 bases from V and 9 bases from J, with 12 bases between. The CDR3 covers 12 residues.

The rearrangement joins TRBV12-3 or TRBV12-4 to TRBJ1-5; D gene unclear. The sequenced material came from blood. The TCR originated in a man aged 18 to 29 with Graves' ophthalmopathy. The CDR3 region is CASSLEMRPQHF. The CDR3 DNA is TGTGCCAGCAGCCTAGAGATGCGGCCCCAGCATTTT.